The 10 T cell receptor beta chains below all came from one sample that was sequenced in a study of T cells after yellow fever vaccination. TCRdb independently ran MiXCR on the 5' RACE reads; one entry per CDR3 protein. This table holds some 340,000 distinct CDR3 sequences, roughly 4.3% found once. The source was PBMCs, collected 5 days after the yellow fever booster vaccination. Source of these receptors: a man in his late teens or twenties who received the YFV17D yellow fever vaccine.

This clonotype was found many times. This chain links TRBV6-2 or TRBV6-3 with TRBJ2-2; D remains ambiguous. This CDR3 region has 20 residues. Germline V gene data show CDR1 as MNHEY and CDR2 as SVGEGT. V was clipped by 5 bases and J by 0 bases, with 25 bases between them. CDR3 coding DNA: TGTGCCAGCAGTAAGACTCCCACACTTCCCGTGTTCGCGAACACCGGGGAGCTGTTTTTT. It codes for CASSKTPTLPVFANTGELFF.

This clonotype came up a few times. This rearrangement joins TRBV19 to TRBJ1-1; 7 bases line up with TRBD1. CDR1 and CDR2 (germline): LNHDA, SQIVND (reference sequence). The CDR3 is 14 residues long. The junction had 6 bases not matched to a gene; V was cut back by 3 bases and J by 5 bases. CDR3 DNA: TGTGCCAGTAGTATTGGCAGGGGGGCTACTGAAGCTTTCTTT. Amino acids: CASSIGRGATEAFF.

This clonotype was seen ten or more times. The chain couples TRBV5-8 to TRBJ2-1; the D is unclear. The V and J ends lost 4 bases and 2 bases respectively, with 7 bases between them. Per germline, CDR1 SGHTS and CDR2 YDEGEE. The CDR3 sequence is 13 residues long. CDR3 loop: CASSPGPYNEQFF. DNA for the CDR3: TGTGCCAGCAGCCCCGGGCCCTACAATGAGCAGTTCTTC.

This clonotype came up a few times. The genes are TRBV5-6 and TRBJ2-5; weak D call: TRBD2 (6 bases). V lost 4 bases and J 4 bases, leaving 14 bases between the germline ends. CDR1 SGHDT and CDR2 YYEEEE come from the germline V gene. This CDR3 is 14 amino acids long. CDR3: CASSPTRLGETQYF. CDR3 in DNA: TGTGCCAGCAGCCCGACTCGACTAGGAGAGACCCAGTACTTC. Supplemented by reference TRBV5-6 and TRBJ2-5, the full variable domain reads DAGVTQSPTHLIKTRGQQVTLRCSPKSGHDTVSWYQQALGQGPQFIFQYYEEEERQRGNFPDRFSGHQFPNYSSELNVNALLLGDSALYLCASSPTRLGETQYFGPGTRLLVL.

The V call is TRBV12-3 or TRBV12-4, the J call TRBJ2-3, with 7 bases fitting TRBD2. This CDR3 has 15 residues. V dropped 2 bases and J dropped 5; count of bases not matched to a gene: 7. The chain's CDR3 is CASSLRWGEGDTQYF. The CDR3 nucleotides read TGTGCCAGCAGTTTAAGGTGGGGGGAGGGAGATACGCAGTATTTT.

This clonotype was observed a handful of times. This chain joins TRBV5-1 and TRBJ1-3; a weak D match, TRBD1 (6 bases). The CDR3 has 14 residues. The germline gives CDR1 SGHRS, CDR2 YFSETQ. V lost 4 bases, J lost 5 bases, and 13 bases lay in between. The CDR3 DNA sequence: TGCGCCAGCAGCGACCGGACAGCTAGAAACACCATATATTTT. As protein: CASSDRTARNTIYF.

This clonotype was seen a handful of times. This chain's CDR3 is CASSVGSGGAGDTQYF. The CDR3 coding sequence is TGCGCCAGCAGCGTGGGTAGCGGGGGGGCCGGAGATACGCAGTATTTT. The V and J genes are TRBV5-1 and TRBJ2-3, with TRBD2 matching over 11 bases. The CDR3 spans 16 residues. Germline V lookup: CDR1 SGHRS, CDR2 YFSETQ. V was pared by 4 bases and J by 5 bases, with 9 bases of the junction left unmatched.

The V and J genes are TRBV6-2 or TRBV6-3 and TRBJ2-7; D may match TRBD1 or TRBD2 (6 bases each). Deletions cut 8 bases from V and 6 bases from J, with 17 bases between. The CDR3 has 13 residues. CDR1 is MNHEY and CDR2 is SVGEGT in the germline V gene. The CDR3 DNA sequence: TGTGCCAGCTGTAACCTAGGGGGGCGCGAGCAGTACGTC. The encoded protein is CASCNLGGREQYV.

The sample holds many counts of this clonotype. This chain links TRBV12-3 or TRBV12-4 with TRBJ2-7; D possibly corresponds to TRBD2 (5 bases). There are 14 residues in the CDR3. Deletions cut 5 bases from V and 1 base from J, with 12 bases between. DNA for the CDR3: TGTGCCAGCAGTCCCCGACGGGGATCCTACGAGCAGTACTTC. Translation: CASSPRRGSYEQYF.

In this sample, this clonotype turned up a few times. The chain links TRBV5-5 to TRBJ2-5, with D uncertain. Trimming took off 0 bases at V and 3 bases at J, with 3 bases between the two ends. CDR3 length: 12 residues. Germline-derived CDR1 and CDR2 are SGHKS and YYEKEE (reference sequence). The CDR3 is CASSLDKETQYF. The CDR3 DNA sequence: TGTGCCAGCAGCTTGGACAAAGAGACCCAGTACTTC.